This T cell receptor (beta chain) was captured by sequencing in a study of blood T cell repertoires in COVID-19. Study-level background: The United States, Italy and Spain supplied acute and convalescent COVID-19 samples. The cDNA or gDNA used as material had been derived from T cells, B-cell-depleted T cells, or PBMCs.

The J segment lost 0 bases and the V segment lost 2 bases, leaving 16 bases of the junction unmatched. The CDR3 runs 19 residues. CDR1 is SQVTM, CDR2 ANQGSEA, per germline. Libraries were prepared by immunoSEQ multiplex PCR; TCRdb keeps only in-frame clonotypes and omits some of them. The data show about 320,000 clones, with 85% to 90% seen just once and about 10% held by the top ten. The material sequenced was PBMCs or T cells enriched from blood (not recorded which). V gene TRBV29-1 combines with J gene TRBJ2-3, with 8 bases lining up with TRBD1. The TCR sequence derives from a woman aged 18-30 years who had recovered from COVID-19. The CDR3 loop is CSVENLRGTGSGSTDTQYF. The CDR3 DNA reads as TGCAGCGTTGAAAATCTTAGGGGGACAGGATCAGGTAGCACAGATACGCAGTATTTT.